The next 8 T cell receptor beta chains were all read from a single sample in a study of blood T cell repertoires in COVID-19. Method: immunoSEQ multiplex PCR; TCRdb's copy keeps in-frame clones and lacks some. Of approximately 470,000 clones listed, over 75% are singletons. Input material: peripheral blood. Every receptor here comes from a human donor in a cohort sampled during active COVID-19.

The rearrangement uses TRBV7-6 and TRBJ2-2; 10 bases fit TRBD2. Germline V gene sequence: CDR1 SGHVS, CDR2 FNYEAQ. CDR3 length: 15 residues. The J segment lost 8 bases and the V segment lost 2 bases, leaving 5 bases of the junction unmatched. The CDR3 DNA reads TGTGCCAGCAGCTTACTAGCGGGAGTGTCGGGGGAGCTGTTTTTT. Its translation: CASSLLAGVSGELFF.

CDR3 bases: TGCGCCAGCAGGGATGGGACAGCTACAGATACGCAGTATTTT. It encodes CASRDGTATDTQYF. The chain is built from TRBV5-1 and TRBJ2-3; 7 nucleotides align to TRBD1. CDR1 SGHRS and CDR2 YFSETQ come from the germline V gene. Germline trimming cut 5 bases from V and 3 bases from J; bases unmatched to any gene: 6. The CDR3 covers 14 residues.

The CDR3 nucleotides read TGTGCCAGCAGCTGGATGCGGACTAGCGGGAGTGGAGGCACAGATACGCAGTATTTT. This encodes CASSWMRTSGSGGTDTQYF. This rearrangement joins TRBV7-6 to TRBJ2-3, with 13 bases matching TRBD2. J gave up 1 base and V 4 bases, and 11 bases lay outside the gene matches. This CDR3 spans 19 amino acids. CDR1 and CDR2 (germline): SGHVS, FNYEAQ.

The CDR3 region has the DNA TGTGCCAGCAGGAATTACAGGAGCTCCTACAATGAGCAGTTCTTC. Translated, it gives CASRNYRSSYNEQFF. This chain links TRBV28 with TRBJ2-1; TRBD1 is a possible D gene (5 bases). Trimming removed 6 bases from V and 0 bases from J, with 12 bases in between. The germline V gene has CDR1 MDHEN and CDR2 SYDVKM. The CDR3 extends over 15 amino acids.

Ten or more counts support this clone. The chain links TRBV3-1 (or the pseudogene TRBV3-2) to TRBJ1-4; weak D call: TRBD1 (5 bases). This CDR3 contains 18 residues. Trimming took 1 base from V and 1 from J, leaving 16 bases between them. CDR1 and CDR2 (germline): LGHDT, YNNKEL (reference sequence). The CDR3 DNA sequence: TGTGCCAGCAGCCAAGCGGGCACGGGGGGTCTAACTAATGAAAAACTGTTTTTT. Encoded protein: CASSQAGTGGLTNEKLFF.

The rearrangement links TRBV18 to TRBJ1-2, with D possibly being TRBD1 (6 bases). V lost 6 bases and J lost 7, with 15 bases in between. Per the germline V gene, CDR1 is KGHSH and CDR2 is LQKENI. The length of the CDR3 is 13 residues. CDR3 DNA: TGTGCCAGCTCTATAGGACAGCTTGCTGGCTACACCTTC. It translates to CASSIGQLAGYTF.

V and J are TRBV5-6 and TRBJ1-1, with D maybe TRBD1 (5 bases). The V and J ends lost 0 bases and 8 bases respectively, with 11 bases between them. Germline V gives CDR1 SGHDT, CDR2 YYEEEE. The CDR3 is 13 amino acids. The CDR3 DNA is TGTGCCAGCAGCTTGGGACAGCATCGAGAAGCTTTCTTT. As protein: CASSLGQHREAFF.

V gene TRBV5-6 combines with J gene TRBJ1-5; 7 bases are a match to TRBD1. This CDR3 contains 15 residues. The J segment lost 1 base and the V segment lost 2 bases, leaving 3 bases of the junction unmatched. Germline V gives CDR1 SGHDT, CDR2 YYEEEE. The CDR3 nucleotides are TGTGCCAGCAGCTTTACAGGGGCCAGCAATCAGCCCCAGCATTTT. Protein: CASSFTGASNQPQHF.